This T cell receptor (beta chain) comes out of a study of blood T cells in healthy people across ages. This clonotype showed up just a few times. Its antigen is not known. Findings of the study overall: Researchers report that TCR beta diversity correlated strongly with naive T cell percentage. Versus aged donors, long-lived donors had higher diversity and more naive CD4+ cells.

The CDR3 has 15 residues. Total RNA extracted from each sample amounted to at least 6 micrograms. Through a sample-barcoded 5' primer and a J-beta primer mix, a second PCR was run for roughly 7 to 12 cycles. The study obtained at least 2.5 million CDR3-containing paired-end reads from every sample. TCRdb passed the 5' RACE reads through MiXCR, listing each CDR3 protein once. The repertoire holds 600,000 or so distinct CDR3 sequences, with about 30% as singletons. The clonotype comes from a woman over 75 in good health. What was sequenced was blood. The chain recombines TRBV21-1 with TRBJ2-7; the D call TRBD1 from the table was never checked on the DNA. TRBV21-1 counts as a pseudogene. CDR3 amino acids: CATRWGSTTVHEQYF. The CDR3 DNA is TGTGCCACTCGGTGGGGGTCCACCACCGTCCACGAGCAGTACTTC.